This is a list of T cell receptor beta chains from one sample in a study of T cells after yellow fever vaccination. TCRdb re-called the 5' RACE reads through MiXCR, storing one row per CDR3 protein. Seen here are about 400,000 distinct CDR3 sequences, around 10% observed once, and the top ten hold more than 15%. The material sequenced was PBMCs, taken on the day of the first yellow fever vaccination. These receptors all come from a man between 18 and 29 years old who received the YFV17D yellow fever vaccine. Each CDR3 is given with its conserved first and last residue. Fields, in order: J gene, clone size, V gene, D gene, CDR3 DNA, CDR3 protein. D genes are given only for firm matches. A row's size may be missing; if present it is once, few, many or a size class.

>TRBJ2-6|NA|TRBV5-1|NA
TGCGCCAGCAGCTTGACAGGGTTGGCTGGGGCCAACGTCCTGACTTTC
CASSLTGLAGANVLTF
>TRBJ2-7|many|TRBV11-3|NA
TGTGCCAGCAGCCCCTACGGAGGCGCGTTATACTTC
CASSPYGGALYF
>TRBJ2-5|NA|TRBV23-1|NA
TGTGTCTGCAGTCAACAGCTGGGCCAAGCAGAGACCCAGTACTTC
CVCSQQLGQAETQYF
>TRBJ2-3|NA|TRBV20-1|TRBD2
TGCAGTGCTAGAGCTTCGCGGGGGGGCCTCACAGATACGCAGTATTTT
CSARASRGGLTDTQYF
>TRBJ1-5|few|TRBV10-3|NA
TGTGCCATCAGTGAGGGGGGAGGCCCCGCGGGGGGTCAGCCCCAGCATTTT
CAISEGGGPAGGQPQHF
>TRBJ2-3|few|TRBV28|NA
TGTGCCAGCACCCGTAGGTCAGATACGCAGTATTTT
CASTRRSDTQYF
>TRBJ2-7|few|TRBV9|TRBD1
TGTGCCAGCAGCGCGACAGGGGGCCGGTACGAGCAGTACTTC
CASSATGGRYEQYF
>TRBJ2-2|few|TRBV12-3/TRBV12-4|NA
TGTGCCAGCAGTCCAGACAGTTGGACCGGGGAGCTGTTTTTT
CASSPDSWTGELFF
>TRBJ2-1|NA|TRBV24-1|TRBD1
TGTGCCACCAGTGATGGACAGGGCGATGAGCAGTTCTTC
CATSDGQGDEQFF
>TRBJ1-5|few|TRBV6-2/TRBV6-3|NA
TGTGCCAGCAGTGACCACAGGGATCAGCCCCAGCATTTT
CASSDHRDQPQHF
>TRBJ2-4|few|TRBV5-6|NA
TGTGCCAGCACCGAACACGGGTTAGCCAAAAACATTCAGTACTTC
CASTEHGLAKNIQYF
>TRBJ2-7|few|TRBV10-2|TRBD1
TGCGCCACCCGTTGGGGACAGCCTTCTGACCCCTCCTACGAGCAGTACTTC
CATRWGQPSDPSYEQYF
>TRBJ2-3|few|TRBV11-1|NA
TGTGCCAGCAGCTTCAGAGCAGATACGCAGTATTTT
CASSFRADTQYF
>TRBJ2-2|few|TRBV7-9|NA
TGTGCCAGCAGCTTCTGGGGGCTAACCGGGGAGCTGTTTTTT
CASSFWGLTGELFF
>TRBJ2-1|few|TRBV11-2|NA
TGTGCCAGCAGAAAAGCGGGACAGAGCTCCTACAATGAGCAGTTCTTC
CASRKAGQSSYNEQFF
>TRBJ2-7|many|TRBV27|TRBD1
TGTGCCAGTTGGACAGGTAGCTCCTACGAGCAGTACTTC
CASWTGSSYEQYF
>TRBJ2-5|NA|TRBV6-5|NA
TGTGCCAGCAGTTACGGGACACTGAGAGAGACCCAGTACTTC
CASSYGTLRETQYF
>TRBJ2-3|few|TRBV4-1|TRBD2
TGCGCCAGCAGCAAAGGCCCTCGACTAGCGCTGAATACGCAGTATTTT
CASSKGPRLALNTQYF
>TRBJ2-1|few|TRBV29-1|NA
TGCAGCGTTACGAGGGGCGAAGGGAAGGCTGAGCAGTTCTTC
CSVTRGEGKAEQFF
>TRBJ1-5|many|TRBV28|NA
TGTGCCAGCAGTTTGAAATCATTTTCGGTTCGTGGTCAGCCCCAGCATTTT
CASSLKSFSVRGQPQHF
>TRBJ2-5|few|TRBV4-1|NA
TGCGCCAGCAGCCAACGAGGTAGCGGCCAAGAGACCCAGTACTTC
CASSQRGSGQETQYF
>TRBJ2-7|NA|TRBV6-9|NA
TGTGCCTGCCTAAGGGAAAGCTCCTACGAGCAGTACTTC
CACLRESSYEQYF
>TRBJ2-3|NA|TRBV12-3/TRBV12-4|NA
TGTGCCAGCAGTTTAGGGGACCCCCCAGATACGCAGTATTTT
CASSLGDPPDTQYF
>TRBJ1-4|NA|TRBV5-5|NA
TGTGCCAGCAGCCCCGGGACTTATGAAAAACTGTTTTTT
CASSPGTYEKLFF
>TRBJ1-1|few|TRBV7-9|NA
TGTGCCAGCAGCGGATCAGCGGGAGCTTTCTTT
CASSGSAGAFF
>TRBJ1-1|NA|TRBV4-3|NA
TGCGCCAGCAGCCAAGATCAGGGAATCGGAGAAGCTGAAGCTTTCTTT
CASSQDQGIGEAEAFF
>TRBJ2-7|NA|TRBV19|NA
TGTGCCAGTAGTATAGTAGGGGGAAACTACGAGCAGTACTTC
CASSIVGGNYEQYF
>TRBJ1-4|NA|TRBV30|NA
TGTGCCTGGAGGGGGGAAAAACTGTTTTTT
CAWRGEKLFF
>TRBJ2-1|many|TRBV11-2|TRBD2
TGTGCCAGCAGCTTAGACGGGGCGGGGGGCCTTCTTAGCTCCTACAATGAGCAGTTCTTC
CASSLDGAGGLLSSYNEQFF
>TRBJ2-1|few|TRBV25-1|TRBD1
TGTGCCAGCTGCCCGGGACAGGTATGCTATGAGCAGTTCTTC
CASCPGQVCYEQFF
>TRBJ1-5|few|TRBV24-1|NA
TGTGCCACCAGCGGTGCTTCCAATCAGCCCCAGCATTTT
CATSGASNQPQHF
>TRBJ2-2|NA|TRBV10-3|NA
TGTGCCATGAGGGGAGCGGGGAACACCGGGGAGCTGTTTTTT
CAMRGAGNTGELFF
>TRBJ2-3|NA|TRBV29-1|TRBD1
TGCAGCGTTCCGGGACAGGGAACGCAGTATTTT
CSVPGQGTQYF
>TRBJ2-1|NA|TRBV7-9|NA
TGTGCCAGCAGTTCCTCCTCCTATCGCTCCTACAATGAGCAGTTCTTC
CASSSSSYRSYNEQFF
>TRBJ2-3|NA|TRBV15|TRBD2
TGTGCCACCAGCAGAGGCGGTCGGGGACTAGAGAAAGATACGCAGTATTTT
CATSRGGRGLEKDTQYF
>TRBJ1-4|once|TRBV27|TRBD1
TGTGCCAGCAGGAAACAGGGGTTAGGGGAAAAACTGTTTTTT
CASRKQGLGEKLFF
>TRBJ2-5|few|TRBV20-1|NA
TGCAGTGCTAGAGGTCGTTGGATTGGGTCCCAAGAGACCCAGTACTTC
CSARGRWIGSQETQYF
>TRBJ1-3|NA|TRBV18|TRBD1
TGTGCCAGCTCACGGGACAGCATGGTCCGAAACACCATATATTTT
CASSRDSMVRNTIYF
>TRBJ1-5|NA|TRBV4-1|NA
TGCGCCAGCAGCCAAGACTTTGTCCAGGGCCAGCCCCAGCATTTT
CASSQDFVQGQPQHF
>TRBJ1-2|NA|TRBV12-3/TRBV12-4|TRBD1
TGTGCCAGCAGTTTATGGGGCGGGACAGGGAATGGCTACACCTTC
CASSLWGGTGNGYTF
>TRBJ1-2|few|TRBV18|NA
TGTGCCAGCTCACGCCGTACAAAAGAACAGGGATATGGCTACACCTTC
CASSRRTKEQGYGYTF
>TRBJ1-2|few|TRBV29-1|TRBD1
TGCAGCGTTTCGGACAGGGGATTAGGCTACACCTTC
CSVSDRGLGYTF
>TRBJ2-7|few|TRBV6-5|TRBD1
TGTGCCAGCAGTTACTCGACCGGGACAGCTTTTTACGAGCAGTACTTC
CASSYSTGTAFYEQYF
>TRBJ2-7|NA|TRBV6-1|TRBD1
TGTGCCAGCAATCCTTCGACAGGGGAAGGCTACGAGCAGTACTTC
CASNPSTGEGYEQYF
>TRBJ1-2|few|TRBV12-3/TRBV12-4|TRBD1
TGTGCCAGCAGACCAGGACAGGGACGGGGCTACACCTTC
CASRPGQGRGYTF
>TRBJ1-2|NA|TRBV6-1|NA
TGTGCCAGCAGTGGTTCGACAGAGGTGGAAGGCTACACCTTC
CASSGSTEVEGYTF
>TRBJ2-2|few|TRBV9|TRBD2
TGTGCCAGCAGCGTAGGAGGAGCGGGGGGCTACACCGGGGAGCTGTTTTTT
CASSVGGAGGYTGELFF
>TRBJ2-3|NA|TRBV15|NA
TGTGCCACCAGCAGAGCGGGATCGGGGTCTAGCACAGATACGCAGTATTTT
CATSRAGSGSSTDTQYF
>TRBJ2-1|NA|TRBV6-5|TRBD1
TGTGCCAGCAGTTACTCTTGGGGACAGGGTTTTGTTGAGCAGTTCTTC
CASSYSWGQGFVEQFF
>TRBJ2-1|many|TRBV4-1|TRBD2
TGCGCCAGCAGCCAAGGAGGGCTAGCGGGGGTCTACAATGAGCAGTTCTTC
CASSQGGLAGVYNEQFF
>TRBJ1-6|few|TRBV5-4|NA
TGTGCCAGCAGCGTGGAATATAATTCACCCCTCCACTTT
CASSVEYNSPLHF
>TRBJ2-7|NA|TRBV5-6|NA
TGTGCCAGCCGCGGGGAGGGGGCACCCTACGAGCAGTACTTC
CASRGEGAPYEQYF
>TRBJ2-1|NA|TRBV9|TRBD2
TGTGCCAGCAGCCCCCTAGGGACTAGCGGGGGGGTGGGTGAGCAGTTCTTC
CASSPLGTSGGVGEQFF
>TRBJ2-1|NA|TRBV5-6|TRBD1
TGTGCCAGCAGCACTTGGACAGGGGATTGGGAGCAGTTCTTC
CASSTWTGDWEQFF
>TRBJ1-1|few|TRBV7-9|TRBD1
TGTGCCAGCGGGACAGGACCCATGGGGAACGCTTTCTTT
CASGTGPMGNAFF